The entry that follows covers one TCR beta chain sequence. Its recognized antigen is unknown. No qualities accompany the bases; no much larger clone lies one base away. This specimen's time point label, interpreted: baseline before first vaccination. The vaccinee samples were drawn from two UK trials, COV001 and COV002, one of which was a single-blind randomized controlled phase 2/3 trial testing AZD1222 (ChAdOx1 nCoV-19) in healthy adults. Trial participant PBMC samples were collected at day 0 and day 28 after the second dose for TCRbeta chain sequencing. The data originate from a study of T cell responses to AZD1222 COVID-19 vaccine (dated by TCRdb to the early 2020s). Notes on the research overall: AZD1222 recipients with second doses at about 4 weeks or about 12 weeks were pooled, because spike-specific TCR depth and breadth did not differ between schedules. TCR sequencing covered more than 230 trial participants: around 210 given two doses of AZD1222 and about 26 given two doses of MenACWY control vaccine. Trial participants were enrolled by age into subgroups of 18-55, 56-69 and 70-plus years, and about 150, 27 and 61 TCR-sequenced participants, respectively, were included in these subgroups.

The CDR3 regions of human TCRbeta chains were analyzed by immunosequencing. Turning to the authors' computational methods: Repertoire TCRs were matched against a reference library of SARS-CoV-2-specific TCRs generated with the MIRA antigen-specificity platform. Breadth meant the fraction of unique TCRs that were SARS-CoV-2-associated, whereas depth meant the fraction of total T cells that were SARS-CoV-2-associated. Using the MIRA data, each spike-specific TCR was assigned both to the spike region to which the TCR was reactive and to a CD4 or CD8 class. Log10-transformed breadth and depth values were compared by one-way ANOVA with Sidak's multiple comparisons tests. Entries here come from immuneACCESS through TCRdb and include only in-frame sequences with V and J called. Some clones fail to appear in such tables; in the studies checked, an unresolved V gene covers under half of the shortfall, and the cause of the remainder is unknown. The V and J calls and clone size come from that table; D and trimming were worked out from the DNA. This sample comprises about 99,000 clones, roughly 87% of them detected only once. Around 3.1% of the sample is taken by the ten largest.

Per the germline V gene, SNHLY is the CDR1 and FYNNEI is the CDR2. Cut back by 3 bases and 0 bases, the V and J ends lie 5 bases apart. The CDR3 covers 14 residues, taking in both the cysteine and the phenylalanine. The kept DNA is CDR3 alone, 42 bases in frame from the first base. Beyond this particular receptor, the publication reports: Because no samples from the day 14 peak response were available, repertoires could be characterized only after the peak T cell response. Epitopes outside the regions mutated in the B.1.351 and B.1.1.7 variants were reportedly recognized by nearly half of the unique spike-specific TCRs. A significant rise in spike-specific TCR breadth and depth was observed after two AZD1222 doses relative to day 0 and relative to MenACWY recipients. In the small 56-69-year group, the increase in depth fell short of significance, most likely because of low power. Conclusions about previously exposed vaccinees are limited, since just six AZD1222 recipients were seropositive for SARS-CoV-2 at baseline. Participants were mostly white British and included more females than males, and it was suggested by the authors that clonal diversity may have been underestimated. CD4 TCRs associated with the vaccine covered the entire spike protein, and the dominant responses were in regions 160-218 and 743-854.

Sequencing used peripheral blood, obtained on day 0 of AZD1222 vaccination. The sequence came from an adult in good health. The chain is encoded by TRBV2 joined to TRBJ2-2; no D gene can be assigned with confidence. CDR3 region: CASSETANTGELFF. The nucleotide sequence reads TGTGCCAGCAGTGAGACGGCGAACACCGGGGAGCTGTTTTTT.